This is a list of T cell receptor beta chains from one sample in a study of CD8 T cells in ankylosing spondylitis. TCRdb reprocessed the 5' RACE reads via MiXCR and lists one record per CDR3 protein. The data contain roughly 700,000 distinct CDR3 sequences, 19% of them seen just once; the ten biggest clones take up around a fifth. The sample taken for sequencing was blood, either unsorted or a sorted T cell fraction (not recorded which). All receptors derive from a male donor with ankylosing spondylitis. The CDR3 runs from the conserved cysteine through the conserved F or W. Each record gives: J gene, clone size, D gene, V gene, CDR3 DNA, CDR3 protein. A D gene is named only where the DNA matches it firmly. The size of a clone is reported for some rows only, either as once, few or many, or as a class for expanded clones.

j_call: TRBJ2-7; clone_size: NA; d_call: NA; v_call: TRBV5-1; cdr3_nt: TGCGCCAGCAGTCCGGCCGCGGACAACTCCTACGAGCAGTACTTC; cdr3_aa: CASSPAADNSYEQYF
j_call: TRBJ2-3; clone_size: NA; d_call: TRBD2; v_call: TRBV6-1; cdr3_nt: TGTGCCAGCAGCATACCGGGACTAGCCGTAGATACGCAGTATTTT; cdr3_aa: CASSIPGLAVDTQYF
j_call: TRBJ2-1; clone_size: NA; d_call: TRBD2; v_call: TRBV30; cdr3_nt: TGTGCCGCCGCGGGACTAGCGCCTCCCCCCTACAATGAGCAGTTCTTC; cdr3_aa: CAAAGLAPPPYNEQFF
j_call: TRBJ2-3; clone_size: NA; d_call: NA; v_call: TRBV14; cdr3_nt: TGTGCCAGCAGCCAAGATTATGGGTCGCAGTATTTT; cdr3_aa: CASSQDYGSQYF
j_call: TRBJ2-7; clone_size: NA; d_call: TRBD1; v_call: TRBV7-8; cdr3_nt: TGTGCCAGCACTCGACAGGGTGGGACCTACGAGCAGTACTTC; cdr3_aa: CASTRQGGTYEQYF
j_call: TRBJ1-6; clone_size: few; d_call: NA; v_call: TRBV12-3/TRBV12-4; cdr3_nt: TGTGCCAGCGGCGGGACACATTATAATTCACCCCTCCACTTT; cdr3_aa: CASGGTHYNSPLHF
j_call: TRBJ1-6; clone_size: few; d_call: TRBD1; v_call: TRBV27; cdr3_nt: TGTGCCAGCAGCGAAATGGGGACAGTTTATTCACCCCTCCACTTT; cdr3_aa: CASSEMGTVYSPLHF
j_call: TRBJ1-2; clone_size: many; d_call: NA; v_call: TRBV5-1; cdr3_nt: TGCGCCAGCAGCATGGGGGGGGAGAACTATGGCTACACCTTC; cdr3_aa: CASSMGGENYGYTF
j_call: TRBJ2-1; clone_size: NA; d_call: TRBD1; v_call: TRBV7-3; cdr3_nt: TGTGCCAGCAGTCCGACAGGGGCCCCTGAGCAGTTCTTC; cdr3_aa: CASSPTGAPEQFF
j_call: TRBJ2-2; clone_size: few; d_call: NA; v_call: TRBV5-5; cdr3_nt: TGTGCCAGCAGCTTGGCCACGGCTCCGGCCCGGGAGCTGTTTTTT; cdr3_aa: CASSLATAPARELFF
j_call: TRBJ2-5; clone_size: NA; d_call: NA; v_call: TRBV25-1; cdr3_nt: TGTGCCAGCAGCGGCCATCAAGACGGGGGGCAGGAGACCCAGTACTTC; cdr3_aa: CASSGHQDGGQETQYF
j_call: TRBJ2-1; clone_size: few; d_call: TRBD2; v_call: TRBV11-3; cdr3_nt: TGTGCCAGCAGCCTGGGACTAGTCGAGTTCTTC; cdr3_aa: CASSLGLVEFF
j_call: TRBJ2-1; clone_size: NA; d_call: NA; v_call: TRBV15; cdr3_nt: TGTGCCACCAGCAAGGGGGACGGACGAAACAATGAGCAGTTCTTC; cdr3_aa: CATSKGDGRNNEQFF
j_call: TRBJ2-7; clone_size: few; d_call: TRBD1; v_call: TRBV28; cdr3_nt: TGTGCCAGCAGTTTATCGGGACAGGGTTACTACGAGCAGTACTTC; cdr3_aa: CASSLSGQGYYEQYF
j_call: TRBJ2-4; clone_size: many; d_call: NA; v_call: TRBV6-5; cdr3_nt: TGTGCCAGCAGTTACTCTGGCTATTTGGAGGGCAAAAACATTCAGTACTTC; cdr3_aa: CASSYSGYLEGKNIQYF
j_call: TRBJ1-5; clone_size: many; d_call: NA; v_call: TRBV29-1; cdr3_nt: TGCAGCGTCGCCACGGGGGCGGACAATCAGCCCCAGCATTTT; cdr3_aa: CSVATGADNQPQHF